The clone carrying this T cell receptor beta chain was counted only a few times. Its target is not known. Together with a sample-barcoded 5' primer, a J-beta primer mix was included in a second PCR lasting about 6 to 11 cycles. Via MiXCR, TCRdb re-called the 5' RACE reads, giving one row per CDR3 protein. The sample has approximately 490,000 distinct CDR3 sequences, around 24% seen once. The CDR3 spans 15 residues. V lost 5 bases, J lost 7 bases, and 9 bases stayed unmatched. From germline, CDR1 is SEHNR and CDR2 FQNEAQ (reference sequence). The record originates from a study of blood T cells in healthy people across ages. Study observations and caveats: With age, beta diversity per million T cells declined roughly linearly, significantly by around 43.

These data also featured in a second study, about T cells of mothers and their children.

The sequenced material came from blood. The clonotype comes from a boy aged 10-17 years in good health. The chain combines TRBV7-9 with TRBJ1-4, with 8 bases that match TRBD1. For the CDR3, the DNA is TGTGCCAGCAGCCTCAAGGGACAGGTCGGTGAAAAACTGTTTTTT. Translated: CASSLKGQVGEKLFF.